The 13 T cell receptor beta chains reported below all come from one sample, sequenced in a study of beta chain features in type 1 diabetes. Study results and limitations: Type 1 diabetes patients showed a moderate but significant shortening of TCRB CDR3s in all four CD4+ subsets.

The isolated RNA, all of it, was reverse transcribed, so expressed TCRB transcripts were what got sequenced. Sequenced by immunoSEQ multiplex PCR; TCRdb stores in-frame clones only, minus some. Of some 660,000 clones listed, about 14% are singletons. What these receptors recognize is not known. Sequenced: naive CD4+ T cells from blood. The receptors come from a man in his late teens or twenties with type 1 diabetes.

The chain joins TRBV6-5 to TRBJ1-1; the D is unclear. Germline V gene lookup returns CDR1 MNHEY and CDR2 SVGAGI. This CDR3 comprises 13 residues. Trimming removed 0 bases from V and 3 bases from J, with 5 bases in between. CDR3 residues: CASSYSLHTEAFF. As DNA, the CDR3 is TGTGCCAGCAGTTACTCCCTCCACACTGAAGCTTTCTTT.

This clone showed up just a few times. The rearrangement uses TRBV2 and TRBJ2-1; 12 bases agree with TRBD1. V trimming: 7 bases; J trimming: 7 bases; junction bases outside the gene matches: 11. Per germline, CDR1 SNHLY and CDR2 FYNNEI. CDR3 size: 16 residues. Here the CDR3 DNA reads TGTGCCAGCATTCCTACCGGGGACAGGGGGCGGAATGAGCAGTTCTTC. Protein product: CASIPTGDRGRNEQFF.

The table lists this clone with a few counts. The rearrangement uses TRBV6-6 and TRBJ2-3, with TRBD2 identical over 10 bases. V shed 2 bases and J 2 bases; nucleotides not matched to a gene: 4. Per germline, CDR1 MNHNY and CDR2 SVGAGI (reference sequence). This CDR3 has 16 amino acids. CDR3 in amino acids: CASSYLLAGLTDTQYF. CDR3 nucleotides: TGTGCCAGCAGTTACCTACTAGCGGGACTCACAGATACGCAGTATTTT.

The V gene is TRBV30, the J gene TRBJ1-5; 9 positions match TRBD1. Germline values: CDR1 GTSNPN, CDR2 SVGIG (reference sequence). This CDR3 is 14 amino acids long. J gave up 6 bases and V 5 bases, and 8 bases lay outside the gene matches. CDR3 in amino acids: CAWQTGGWSQPQHF. In nucleotides, the CDR3 is TGTGCCTGGCAAACAGGGGGCTGGAGTCAGCCCCAGCATTTT.

This chain links TRBV29-1 with TRBJ1-4; weak D call: TRBD1 (5 bases). There are 15 residues in the CDR3. Per germline, CDR1 SQVTM and CDR2 ANQGSEA. The germline V and J ends were trimmed by 7 bases and 8 bases, with 23 bases remaining between them. In nucleotides, the CDR3 is TGCAGCGCTGCCGTCGGTCAGGGCCGGAGGGAAAAACTGTTTTTT. Amino acid sequence: CSAAVGQGRREKLFF.

This clone was seen a few times. The genes are TRBV29-1 and TRBJ2-5; TRBD2 matches 10 bases. The assigned J gene may be wrong: the sequence end matches TRBJ2-7 better. The CDR3 contains 14 residues. The germline V gene encodes CDR1 SQVTM and CDR2 ANQGSEA. CDR3 sequence reads: CSVLPSGGAYEQYF. CDR3 bases: TGCAGCGTACTCCCTAGCGGGGGTGCCTACGAGCAGTACTTC.

V gene TRBV7-2 combines with J gene TRBJ2-6; unclear D gene. Trimming stripped 2 bases from V and 0 bases from J, with 5 bases between. The CDR3 loop spans 15 amino acids. CDR1 and CDR2 from the germline V gene are SGHTA and FQGNSA. The CDR3 spells CASSLMISGANVLTF. In DNA form, the CDR3 reads TGTGCCAGCAGCTTAATGATCTCTGGGGCCAACGTCCTGACTTTC. Full variable domain (missing parts from reference TRBV7-2 and TRBJ2-6): GAGVSQSPSNKVTEKGKDVELRCDPISGHTALYWYRQSLGQGLEFLIYFQGNSAPDKSGLPSDRFSAERTGGSVSTLTIQRTQQEDSAVYLCASSLMISGANVLTFGAGSRLTVL.

The chain's CDR3 is CASIGTSGRMGTDTQYF. The CDR3 DNA sequence: TGTGCCAGCATTGGGACTAGCGGGAGGATGGGCACAGATACGCAGTATTTT. J is TRBJ2-3 and V is TRBV11-2; 15 bases are shared with TRBD2. V trimming: 7 bases; J trimming: 1 base; junction bases outside the gene matches: 6. Germline-derived CDR1 and CDR2 are SGHAT and FQNNGV. CDR3 size: 17 residues.

This chain links TRBV6-4 with TRBJ1-1; no definite D call. This CDR3 contains 13 residues. Trimming shortened V by 6 bases and J by 0 bases, and 8 bases separated the two germline ends. Germline lookup yields CDR1 MRHNA and CDR2 SNTAGT. DNA for the CDR3: TGTGCCAGCAGCGCAGAGGTGAACACTGAAGCTTTCTTT. This translates into CASSAEVNTEAFF.

J is TRBJ2-7 and V is TRBV4-2; 7 positions match TRBD1. Germline CDR1 reads LGHNA; CDR2 reads YNFKEQ. CDR3 length: 15 amino acids. V lost 4 bases, J lost 0 bases, and 6 bases stayed unmatched. CDR3 region: CASSLDRAGSYEQYF. Written as DNA, the CDR3 is TGTGCCAGCAGCCTAGACAGGGCGGGCTCCTACGAGCAGTACTTC.

The table lists this clone with a few counts. The chain employs TRBV9 and TRBJ1-5; D remains unclear. CDR1 is SGDLS, CDR2 YYNGEE, per germline. The V end was cut by 0 bases, the J end by 6 bases, with 7 bases between. The CDR3 extends over 13 amino acids. The CDR3 coding sequence is TGTGCCAGCAGCGTAGATGCTGGTCAGCCCCAGCATTTT. It yields the protein CASSVDAGQPQHF.

This clone has more than one count but fewer than ten. The chain carries TRBV14 and TRBJ2-1; D might be TRBD1 (7 bases). CDR3 length: 14 residues. Trimming took 4 bases from V and 8 from J, leaving 15 bases between them. Germline CDR1 is SGHDN and CDR2 is FVKESK. CDR3 protein: CASSLRQGGDEQFF. CDR3 bases: TGTGCCAGCAGCCTACGACAGGGAGGTGATGAGCAGTTCTTC.

This clone was found a few times. The chain has TRBV5-1 and TRBJ2-1, with D hard to call. Looked up from germline, CDR1 is SGHRS and CDR2 is YFSETQ. The germline V and J ends were trimmed by 0 bases and 5 bases, with 15 bases remaining between them. The CDR3 has 16 amino acids. The CDR3 protein is CASSLGGSPVHNEQFF. In DNA form, the CDR3 reads TGCGCCAGCAGCTTGGGAGGTAGTCCCGTGCACAATGAGCAGTTCTTC.